These 10 T cell receptor beta chains were all obtained from the same sample, sequenced in a study of T cells after yellow fever vaccination. TCRdb reprocessed the 5' RACE reads with MiXCR, giving one entry per CDR3 protein. Seen here are 30,000 or so distinct CDR3 sequences, 3.5% to 5% observed once, and the top ten hold roughly half. The sequenced sample was CD8+ T cells sorted from PBMCs, obtained 5 days after the yellow fever booster vaccination. Every receptor here comes from a man aged 25-45 years who received the YFV17D yellow fever vaccine.

This clonotype was counted many times. The chain has TRBV30 and TRBJ2-1; D uncertain. The length of the CDR3 is 12 residues. Trimming took 2 bases from V and 6 from J, leaving 8 bases between them. Per the germline V gene, CDR1 is GTSNPN and CDR2 is SVGIG (reference sequence). The CDR3 bases are TGTGCCTGGAGTCAGAGTCGCAATGAGCAGTTCTTC. This translates into CAWSQSRNEQFF.

The sample holds many counts of this clonotype. This chain uses TRBV12-3 or TRBV12-4 with TRBJ1-2; 8 positions match TRBD1. The CDR3 is made up of 15 amino acids. J was trimmed by 4 bases and V by 1 base; bases with no gene match: 5. The CDR3 loop is CASSLGQGATYGYTF. The CDR3 nucleotides read TGTGCCAGCAGTTTAGGGCAGGGGGCTACCTATGGCTACACCTTC.

This clonotype was found many times. V gene TRBV9 combines with J gene TRBJ2-7, with TRBD1 matching over 7 bases. Germline CDR1 and CDR2: SGDLS and YYNGEE. The CDR3 extends over 15 amino acids. The V and J ends lost 3 bases and 1 base, in that order; junction bases with no gene match: 7. CDR3 protein: CASSDDRDASYEQYF. As DNA, the CDR3 is TGTGCCAGCAGCGACGACAGGGACGCATCCTACGAGCAGTACTTC.

This clonotype was recorded at least ten times. The chain combines TRBV5-6 with TRBJ2-1; the match to TRBD2 covers 9 bases. CDR1 and CDR2 from the germline V gene are SGHDT and YYEEEE. The CDR3 contains 16 residues. The V segment lost 2 bases and the J segment 4 bases; nucleotides outside the gene matches: 7. DNA for the CDR3: TGTGCCAGCAGCTTAGGTCTAGCGGGAATTTACAATGAGCAGTTCTTC. Protein: CASSLGLAGIYNEQFF.

A note on this clonotype: With a much larger clone just one base away, this may be a read error. The chain uses TRBV15 and TRBJ2-7, with unresolved D. The germline V and J ends were trimmed by 5 bases and 0 bases, with 5 bases remaining between them. CDR3 length: 12 amino acids. The germline V gene encodes CDR1 LNHNV and CDR2 YYDKDF (reference sequence). CDR3 amino acids: CATSGDSYEQYF. Written as DNA, the CDR3 is TGTGCCACCAGCGGGGACTCCTACGAGCAGTACTTC.

This clonotype was counted at least ten times. The rearrangement joins TRBV9 to TRBJ2-1; D may correspond to TRBD1 or TRBD2 (5 bases each). Germline V gene lookup returns CDR1 SGDLS and CDR2 YYNGEE. The CDR3 extends over 13 amino acids. Trimming shortened V by 3 bases and J by 1 base, and 5 bases separated the two germline ends. CDR3 amino acids: CASSGGSYNEQFF. The CDR3 DNA reads TGTGCCAGCAGCGGGGGGTCCTACAATGAGCAGTTCTTC.

This clonotype has at least ten counts. V and J are TRBV28 and TRBJ2-2, with D maybe TRBD1 (6 bases). V was cut by 4 bases and J by 1 base, with 13 bases left in between. Germline CDR1 and CDR2: MDHEN and SYDVKM. The CDR3 length is 16 residues. The CDR3 nucleotides read TGTGCCAGCAGTTCCATCGAACAGGGGAACACCGGGGAGCTGTTTTTT. This gives the protein CASSSIEQGNTGELFF. Using reference TRBV28 and TRBJ2-2 for the parts outside the CDR3, the full variable domain is DVKVTQSSRYLVKRTGEKVFLECVQDMDHENMFWYRQDPGLGLRLIYFSYDVKMKEKGDIPEGYSVSREKKERFSLILESASTNQTSMYLCASSSIEQGNTGELFFGEGSRLTVL.

This clonotype was detected many times. The genes are TRBV29-1 and TRBJ2-7, with D perhaps being TRBD1 or TRBD2 (5 bases each). V was shortened by 4 bases and J by 2 bases, with 12 bases between the two germline ends. This CDR3 spans 13 amino acids. Germline assignment: CDR1 SQVTM and CDR2 ANQGSEA. CDR3 nucleotide sequence: TGCAGCGTTGTTATCGGGGACCCCTACGAGCAGTACTTC. It codes for CSVVIGDPYEQYF.

The chain is built from TRBV3-1 and TRBJ2-7; D is undetermined. Germline V gene sequence: CDR1 LGHDT, CDR2 YNNKEL (reference sequence). CDR3 size: 14 residues. The chain's CDR3 is CTFCFSGVPYEQYF. DNA of the CDR3: TGTACCTTCTGTTTCAGTGGGGTCCCCTACGAGCAGTACTTC.

This clonotype was seen many times. The CDR3 spells CAWSVLHYEQYF. In DNA form, the CDR3 reads TGTGCCTGGAGTGTACTTCACTACGAGCAGTACTTC. The chain joins TRBV30 to TRBJ2-7; D call uncertain. The germline CDR1 and CDR2 sequences are GTSNPN and SVGIG (reference sequence). Trimming shortened V by 0 bases and J by 3 bases, and 6 bases separated the two germline ends. This CDR3 region has 12 residues.